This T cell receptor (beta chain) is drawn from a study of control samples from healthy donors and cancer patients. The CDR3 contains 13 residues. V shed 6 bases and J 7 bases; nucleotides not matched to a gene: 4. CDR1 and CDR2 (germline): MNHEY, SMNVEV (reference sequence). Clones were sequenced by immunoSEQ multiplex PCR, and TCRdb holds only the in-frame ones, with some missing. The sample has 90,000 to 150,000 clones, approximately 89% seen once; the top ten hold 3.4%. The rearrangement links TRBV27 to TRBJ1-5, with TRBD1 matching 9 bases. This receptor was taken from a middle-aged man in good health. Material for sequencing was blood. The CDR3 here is CASSTGGQQPQHF. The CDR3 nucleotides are TGTGCCAGCAGCACAGGGGGCCAACAGCCCCAGCATTTT.